Presented here are 8 T cell receptor beta chains from one specimen sequenced in a study of cytomegalovirus exposure and HLA in healthy donors. Use of 60 Vbeta and 13 Jbeta primers characterized the PCR. The data were produced by immunoSEQ multiplex PCR, yet TCRdb's version contains in-frame clones alone and is incomplete. The table lists fewer than 250,000 clones, over 60% of them singletons, with approximately 1.8% in the top ten. The sample consisted of PBMCs. These receptors all stem from a male donor in good health and CMV-seronegative.

CDR3 coding DNA: TGTGCCAGTAGTATGCGCTATGAGCAGTTCTTC. As protein: CASSMRYEQFF. The rearrangement joins TRBV19 to TRBJ2-1, with no clear D. Germline V CDR1 and CDR2: LNHDA, SQIVND (reference sequence). Trimming stripped 3 bases from V and 8 bases from J, with 5 bases between. This CDR3 comprises 11 residues.

The rearrangement joins TRBV6-6 to TRBJ1-3; a possible D gene is TRBD1 (6 bases). V was pared by 5 bases and J by 4 bases, with 12 bases between. Germline V gene sequence: CDR1 MNHNY, CDR2 SVGAGI (reference sequence). The CDR3 runs to 14 residues. The CDR3 nucleotides read TGTGCCAGCAGTCCTGACAGGACGGGAAACACCATATATTTT. This gives the protein CASSPDRTGNTIYF.

This clone was seen a few times. Other DNA sequences in the sample encode the same CDR3. V usage is TRBV4-3 and J usage is TRBJ2-7, with 11 bases matching TRBD2. V dropped 1 base and J dropped 0; count of bases not matched to a gene: 2. The CDR3 sequence is 16 residues long. Germline CDR1 is LGHNA and CDR2 is YSLEER. The CDR3: CASSQGLAGTSYEQYF. The CDR3 region has the DNA TGCGCCAGCAGCCAAGGACTAGCGGGAACCTCCTACGAGCAGTACTTC.

V usage is TRBV6-6 and J usage is TRBJ1-6; 7 positions agree with TRBD1. This CDR3 region has 15 residues. Germline V gene sequence: CDR1 MNHNY, CDR2 SVGAGI (reference sequence). Trimming took 7 bases from V and 7 from J; bases not matched to a gene: 10. The CDR3 region has the DNA TGTGCCAGCACCGGGACAGAGCTAAAAAATTCACCCCTCCACTTT. Translation gives CASTGTELKNSPLHF.

CDR3 nucleotides: TGCGCCAGCAGTCCGTCAGGGCGCTATTTCACCGGGGAGCTGTTTTTT. This sequence encodes CASSPSGRYFTGELFF. This sequence joins TRBV23-1 and TRBJ2-2; a possible D gene is TRBD1 (5 bases). TRBV23-1 is identified as an open reading frame with a role that is uncertain. V lost 4 bases and J 4 bases, leaving 16 bases between the germline ends. CDR3 length: 16 residues.

The rearrangement joins TRBV7-9 to TRBJ2-2, with 10 bases aligning to TRBD2. V dropped 5 bases and J dropped 3; count of bases not matched to a gene: 9. Germline CDR1 and CDR2: SEHNR and FQNEAQ (reference sequence). This CDR3 is 17 amino acids long. The CDR3 region is CASSVKRGGDDTGELFF. The CDR3 region has the DNA TGTGCCAGCAGCGTGAAGCGGGGGGGCGACGACACCGGGGAGCTGTTTTTT.

V gene TRBV27 combines with J gene TRBJ1-1, with D perhaps matching TRBD1 (5 bases). Germline CDR1 and CDR2: MNHEY and SMNVEV (reference sequence). The V end lost 0 bases, the J end lost 4 bases, and 6 bases lay between the germline ends. The CDR3 runs to 13 residues. The CDR3 loop reads CASSLSRATEAFF. The CDR3 region has the DNA TGTGCCAGCAGTTTATCCAGGGCCACTGAAGCTTTCTTT.

J is TRBJ1-1 and V is TRBV7-2, with unresolved D. The CDR3 runs to 14 residues. Deletions cut 1 base from V and 1 base from J, with 7 bases between. Per germline, CDR1 SGHTA and CDR2 FQGNSA. In nucleotides, the CDR3 is TGTGCCAGCAGCTTAGTACATCAGAACACTGAAGCTTTCTTT. Encoded protein: CASSLVHQNTEAFF. The whole variable domain, remainder taken from reference TRBV7-2 and TRBJ1-1, is GAGVSQSPSNKVTEKGKDVELRCDPISGHTALYWYRQSLGQGLEFLIYFQGNSAPDKSGLPSDRFSAERTGGSVSTLTIQRTQQEDSAVYLCASSLVHQNTEAFFGQGTRLTVV.